A single TCR beta chain is shown here with its context. What it recognizes is unknown. Relative to the germline gene, one junction end is altered; a read error may explain this. Sample time point: persistent/refractory GD, antithyroid drugs over 5 years with positive TRAb. The TCR library was made from RNA that had been extracted from PBMCs in TRIzol. All patients originated from an endocrinology department located in Xi'an, China. In building TCR beta libraries, iRepertoire HTBI primers were used together with Arm-PCR of CDR3 regions. Source study methods: Identification across samples found about 65 TRBV and about 15 TRBJ segments. One entry per CDR3 protein, called by TCRdb with MiXCR from the multiplex PCR reads. What appears here as the V and J calls and clone size reflects TCRdb's work, not the paper's. The table records fewer than 450,000 distinct CDR3 sequences, around a quarter of them present only once.

This CDR3 contains 15 residues. Germline CDR1 reads SNHLY; CDR2 reads FYNNEI. These data come from a study of regulatory T cells in long-lasting Graves disease. Study results and limitations: Patients whose Graves' disease persisted exhibited lower TCR diversity than those newly diagnosed.

This clonotype originated in a female donor with Graves disease. The sequenced sample was peripheral blood mononuclear cells (PBMCs), obtained when the disease was refractory, from a patient treated with antithyroid drugs. The V call is TRBV2, the J call TRBJ2-5; D may be TRBD2 (7 bases). In DNA form, the CDR3 reads TGTGCCTGCAGTGAAGCGTCACGGGGGGCGGAGACCCAGTGCTTC. Amino acids: CACSEASRGAETQCF.